The 9 T cell receptor beta chains in this list originate from one sample, sequenced in a study of control samples from healthy donors and cancer patients. Here immunoSEQ multiplex PCR was the method, and the copy in TCRdb shows in-frame clones only, minus some. The sample has about 86,000 clones; less than 90% are singletons. The sequenced material came from PBMCs. These TCRs come from a woman aged 45-65 years with colorectal cancer.

CDR3 sequence: CASSYYGHGTEAFF. CDR3 DNA sequence: TGTGCCAGCAGTTACTATGGGCACGGAACTGAAGCTTTCTTT. The chain has TRBV6-5 and TRBJ1-1; D not certain. Looked up from germline, CDR1 is MNHEY and CDR2 is SVGAGI. The CDR3 length is 14 residues. Trimming stripped 1 base from V and 5 bases from J, with 11 bases between.

The chain links TRBV5-6 to TRBJ1-6, with D tentatively TRBD1 (5 bases). The V gene lost 5 bases and the J gene lost 10 bases, with 16 bases spanning the gap. CDR1 and CDR2 from the germline V gene are SGHDT and YYEEEE. This CDR3 is 14 amino acids long. This CDR3 is CASREGRGGSPLHF. CDR3 DNA sequence: TGTGCCAGCAGAGAGGGGAGGGGAGGATCACCCCTCCACTTT.

The chain uses TRBV6-5 and TRBJ2-1, with 7 bases matching TRBD2. Trimming cost V 8 bases and J 9 bases; bases outside gene matches: 16. There are 15 residues in the CDR3. Germline assignment: CDR1 MNHEY and CDR2 SVGAGI. CDR3 sequence: CASSDGRGGVGEQFF. CDR3 sequence (DNA): TGTGCCAGCTCCGACGGGCGCGGGGGAGTAGGTGAGCAGTTCTTC.

The V gene is TRBV4-3, the J gene TRBJ1-1, with 10 bases lining up with TRBD1. V shed 2 bases and J 4 bases; nucleotides not matched to a gene: 13. The CDR3 is 18 residues long. Germline-derived CDR1 and CDR2 are LGHNA and YSLEER. This chain's CDR3 is CASSQHSGTGVGGTEAFF. The DNA for the CDR3 is TGCGCCAGCAGCCAACACTCCGGGACAGGGGTCGGTGGCACTGAAGCTTTCTTT.

This clone occurred a few times. The chain uses TRBV27 and TRBJ2-3; the match to TRBD1 covers 9 bases. Germline V gene data show CDR1 as MNHEY and CDR2 as SMNVEV (reference sequence). V gave up 6 bases and J gave up 3 bases; unmatched junction bases: 13. This CDR3 has 17 amino acids. The CDR3 DNA sequence: TGTGCCAGCAGCTCCGGACAGGGGATGAGGGTGACAGATACGCAGTATTTT. It yields the protein CASSSGQGMRVTDTQYF.

The chain couples TRBV28 to TRBJ1-2; TRBD1 matches 7 bases. Germline values: CDR1 MDHEN, CDR2 SYDVKM. The CDR3 is 11 residues long. The CDR3 bases are TGTGCAGGGGGCTCTAACTATGGCTACACCTTC. It yields the protein CAGGSNYGYTF.

The chain carries TRBV18 and TRBJ2-3, with D maybe TRBD2 (6 bases). Deletions cut 1 base from V and 4 bases from J, with 12 bases between. Germline CDR1 and CDR2: KGHSH and LQKENI. The CDR3 runs to 15 residues. Here the CDR3 reads CASSPRTSGADTQYF. CDR3 coding DNA: TGTGCCAGCTCACCACGGACGTCGGGGGCAGATACGCAGTATTTT.

The chain recombines TRBV24-1 with TRBJ2-1; no clear D gene. The CDR3 is 13 residues long. V lost 6 bases to trimming and J lost 5 bases, with 10 bases between them. The germline CDR1 and CDR2 sequences are KGHDR and SFDVKD. CDR3 nucleotides: TGTGCCACCAGTCCTACTGACCACAATGAGCAGTTCTTC. Amino acids: CATSPTDHNEQFF.

V is TRBV15 and J is TRBJ2-3; 9 bases align to TRBD2. The CDR3 is made up of 16 amino acids. The junction had 5 bases not matched to a gene; V was cut back by 3 bases and J by 1 base. CDR1 LNHNV and CDR2 YYDKDF come from the germline V gene (reference sequence). The CDR3 protein is CATSSRAGGGTDTQYF. CDR3 nucleotides: TGTGCCACCAGCAGCAGAGCGGGGGGCGGCACAGATACGCAGTATTTT. The full variable domain, in which reference TRBV15 and TRBJ2-3 provide the parts outside the CDR3, is DAMVIQNPRYQVTQFGKPVTLSCSQTLNHNVMYWYQQKSSQAPKLLFHYYDKDFNNEADTPDNFQSRRPNTSFCFLDIRSPGLGDTAMYLCATSSRAGGGTDTQYFGPGTRLTVL.